A single sample gave rise to the 9 T cell receptor beta chains below, sequenced in a study of cytomegalovirus exposure and HLA in healthy donors. PCR was performed using 60 Vbeta and 13 Jbeta primers. Assay used: immunoSEQ multiplex PCR; TCRdb lists only in-frame clones, some missing. The sample lists 120,000 to 150,000 clones; roughly 88% were seen once. The sequencing input was PBMCs. Receptors were obtained from a woman in her thirties or forties in good health and CMV-seronegative.

The V call is TRBV6-1, the J call TRBJ1-4, with D perhaps TRBD1 (5 bases). The germline gives CDR1 MNHNS, CDR2 SASEGT. V lost 3 bases and J lost 7, with 12 bases in between. This CDR3 region has 14 residues. The CDR3, as DNA: TGTGCCAGCAGTGATGGGGGGGTGGGTGAAAAACTGTTTTTT. Amino acids: CASSDGGVGEKLFF.

In this sample, this clone turned up once. This chain uses TRBV30 with TRBJ2-1, with D possibly being TRBD2 (6 bases). This CDR3 has 14 amino acids. With 2 bases removed from V and 4 bases from J, the gap between germline ends came to 12 bases. In germline, CDR1 is GTSNPN, CDR2 SVGIG (reference sequence). DNA for the CDR3: TGTGCCTGGAGTACGGCTAGCGCTTACAATGAGCAGTTCTTC. It is translated as CAWSTASAYNEQFF.

The gene calls are TRBV18 and TRBJ1-1; D gene unclear. The V and J ends lost 0 bases and 6 bases respectively, with 5 bases between them. Germline values: CDR1 KGHSH, CDR2 LQKENI. The CDR3 is 12 residues long. The CDR3 is CASSPPLSEAFF. As DNA, the CDR3 is TGTGCCAGCTCACCACCTCTCTCTGAAGCTTTCTTT.

A single count supports this clone. V gene TRBV7-8 combines with J gene TRBJ2-7, with TRBD2 identical over 7 bases. The germline V gene has CDR1 SGHVS and CDR2 FQNEAQ. The CDR3 length is 15 residues. V was clipped by 7 bases and J by 1 base; unmatched bases: 10. The CDR3 region is CASMWLADYSYEQYF. In nucleotides, the CDR3 is TGTGCCAGCATGTGGCTAGCGGATTATTCCTACGAGCAGTACTTC.

Turning to this clone: Germline is not matched at one junction end, which may reflect a read error. The gene calls are TRBV2 and TRBJ1-6; 10 bases align to TRBD1. Germline V gene sequence: CDR1 SNHLY, CDR2 FYNNEI. CDR3 size: 13 residues. CDR3 sequence (DNA): TGTGCCAGCAGTAGGATGGGACAGGGGACCGTCGGCTTT. Translating gives CASSRMGQGTVGF.

The CDR3 coding sequence is TGTGCCAGCAGTTCCCCGCAAGAGACCCAGTACTTC. Translation gives CASSSPQETQYF. The rearrangement links TRBV2 to TRBJ2-5; D uncertain. CDR1 is SNHLY, CDR2 FYNNEI, per germline. Trimming left V 5 bases short and J 2 bases short, with 6 bases between. This CDR3 is 12 amino acids long. Full variable domain (missing parts from reference TRBV2 and TRBJ2-5): EPEVTQTPSHQVTQMGQEVILRCVPISNHLYFYWYRQILGQKVEFLVSFYNNEISEKSEIFDDQFSVERPDGSNFTLKIRSTKLEDSAMYFCASSSPQETQYFGPGTRLLVL.

J is TRBJ2-1 and V is TRBV7-9, with unresolved D. Germline lookup yields CDR1 SEHNR and CDR2 FQNEAQ (reference sequence). The CDR3 has 13 amino acids. V was cut by 1 base and J by 10 bases, with 11 bases left in between. The CDR3 DNA sequence: TGTGCCAGCAGCTTAGATTTTAATCAGGAGCAGTTCTTC. Protein product: CASSLDFNQEQFF.

The gene calls are TRBV7-3 and TRBJ2-7, with 8 bases lining up with TRBD2. CDR3 length: 13 amino acids. CDR1 and CDR2 from the germline V gene are SGHTA and FQGTGA. Trimming removed 10 bases from V and 5 bases from J; junction bases left unmatched: 10. The DNA for the CDR3 is TGTGCCACCTCACCCGGGACTAGTGACGAGCAGTACTTC. Amino acids: CATSPGTSDEQYF.

The chain couples TRBV11-3 to TRBJ2-3, with D maybe TRBD2 (6 bases). Germline V CDR1 and CDR2: SGHNT, YENEEA. V lost 4 bases to trimming and J lost 4 bases, with 15 bases between them. The CDR3 runs to 15 residues. CDR3 protein: CASSWASGESDTQYF. The DNA of the CDR3 is TGTGCCAGCAGCTGGGCTTCGGGGGAGTCAGATACGCAGTATTTT. Using reference TRBV11-3 and TRBJ2-3 for the parts outside the CDR3, the full variable domain is EAGVVQSPRYKIIEKKQPVAFWCNPISGHNTLYWYLQNLGQGPELLIRYENEEAVDDSQLPKDRFSAERLKGVDSTLKIQPAELGDSAVYLCASSWASGESDTQYFGPGTRLTVL.